This TCR beta chain was sequenced during a study of T-cell memory formation after mild COVID-19. Overall study results and limits: Those CD4+ clones that contracted were mainly in CM and EM (CD8+ ones in EMRA). Pre-infection memory contained some responding clones, which suggested that cross-reactive memory had joined. Clones shrinking from day 15 to 85 showed even CD4/CD8 mixes; later expanders tilted CD4+.

As regards this clonotype: Its antigen is unidentified.

Constant-segment primers served in 5'RACE that generated TCR alpha and TCR beta cDNA libraries bearing sample barcodes and UMIs. TCRdb re-called the 5' RACE reads through MiXCR, storing one row per CDR3 protein. The sample gives some 270,000 distinct CDR3 sequences, less than 20% of which show up once; 2.1% is in the top ten. Input material: PBMCs or a T cell subset sorted from them (not recorded which). The receptor was derived from an adult woman who had mild COVID-19 (a few samples of this study predate the infection). Cell type and time point are not known.

The CDR3 loop is CASSQGVTSGRTYEQYF. As DNA, the CDR3 is TGTGCCAGCAGCCAAGGGGTGACTAGCGGGAGAACCTACGAGCAGTACTTC. This chain connects TRBV4-2 to TRBJ2-7; 12 bases agree with TRBD2. The CDR3 sequence is 17 residues long. Per germline, CDR1 LGHNA and CDR2 YNFKEQ. V shed 1 base, J shed 2 bases, and the junction held 6 bases outside the gene matches.